This entry lists 9 T cell receptor beta chains sequenced from one sample in a study of T cell repertoires in cytomegalovirus infection (dated by TCRdb to about 2019). For these receptors, no antigen is known. Sequencing instrument: Illumina HiSeq 1500. TCRdb itself trimmed the public reads at Q25 with fastp, ran MiXCR and retained productive beta chains. Entries that share a CDR3 protein sequence are merged under the most common genes and DNA. This sample has about 51,000 distinct CDR3 sequences in its table, and around 20% of those were observed once. Of the sample, 26% falls within the top ten clones. The treatment or condition label corresponds to: in vitro stimulation with specific CMV peptide epitopes to enrich CMV-specific T cells. Specimen: CD8+ T cells from cultured PBMCs, collected from culture after CMV antigen stimulation. These receptors were taken from a human donor in good health (CMV status not recorded). Some clones in this sample may be carry-over from other donors' samples.

There are a few counts of this clonotype. The J gene is TRBJ1-4, the V gene TRBV7-2, with a possible D match to TRBD1 (6 bases). The CDR3 contains 16 residues. Trimming left V 5 bases short and J 5 bases short, with 18 bases between. CDR1 SGHTA and CDR2 FQGNSA come from the germline V gene. The CDR3 DNA is TGTGCCAGCAGCACATCGCTTGGACAGAGAAATGAAAAACTGTTTTTT. Its protein is CASSTSLGQRNEKLFF.

This clonotype has just a few counts. Mismatch with germline at one junction end may stem from a read error. The chain carries TRBV7-2 and TRBJ1-2; possibly TRBD1 for D (5 bases). The germline V gene has CDR1 SGHTA and CDR2 FQGNSA. The CDR3 sequence is 16 residues long. The CDR3 sequence: CASSLDMTVSFYGYTF. The CDR3 DNA reads TGTGCCAGCAGTTTAGATATGACAGTTTCCTTCTATGGCTACACCTTC.

This clonotype has only a few counts. V usage is TRBV28 and J usage is TRBJ2-7; TRBD2 matches 7 bases. J was trimmed by 3 bases and V by 3 bases; bases with no gene match: 5. CDR1 MDHEN and CDR2 SYDVKM come from the germline V gene. The CDR3 is 14 amino acids. The CDR3 region is CASSLRTRSYEQYF. CDR3 bases: TGTGCCAGCAGTTTGCGGACTAGGAGCTACGAGCAGTACTTC.

The sample holds a few counts of this clonotype. The chain is built from TRBV7-8 and TRBJ1-5; D is ambiguous. Between the trimmed V and J ends, which lost 1 base and 4 bases, there was a span of 8 bases. This CDR3 is 14 amino acids long. The V gene's germline CDR1 is SGHVS and CDR2 FQNEAQ. CDR3 DNA: TGTGCCAGCAGCTTAGAGGTGGGAAATCAGCCCCAGCATTTT. Translated: CASSLEVGNQPQHF. Full variable domain (outside the CDR3, taken from reference TRBV7-8 and TRBJ1-5): GAGVSQSPRYKVAKRGQDVALRCDPISGHVSLFWYQQALGQGPEFLTYFQNEAQLDKSGLPSDRFFAERPEGSVSTLKIQRTQQEDSAVYLCASSLEVGNQPQHFGDGTRLSIL.

Only a few counts were recorded for this clonotype. The chain combines TRBV10-2 with TRBJ2-1; TRBD1 or TRBD2 may be the D gene (6 bases each). Germline V gene data show CDR1 as WSHSY and CDR2 as SAAADI. With 5 bases removed from V and 4 bases from J, the gap between germline ends came to 12 bases. The CDR3 loop spans 14 amino acids. The CDR3 loop is CASSRGGGYNEQFF. The CDR3 DNA sequence: TGCGCCAGCAGTAGAGGAGGGGGTTACAATGAGCAGTTCTTC.

This clonotype was counted many times. The V and J genes are TRBV11-3 and TRBJ2-1; D unclear. Trimming took off 4 bases at V and 7 bases at J, with 11 bases between the two ends. This CDR3 spans 13 amino acids. Germline lookup yields CDR1 SGHNT and CDR2 YENEEA. Here the CDR3 DNA reads TGTGCCAGCAGCTCAACCCAAGGAAATGAGCAGTTCTTC. Its protein product is CASSSTQGNEQFF.

In DNA, the CDR3 is TGTGCCAGTAGAGGGGAGACCCAGTACTTC. Translating gives CASRGETQYF. V gene TRBV19 combines with J gene TRBJ2-5; D not resolved. Germline values: CDR1 LNHDA, CDR2 SQIVND (reference sequence). The CDR3 runs to 10 residues. Trimming stripped 6 bases from V and 5 bases from J, with 4 bases between. The variable domain in full, completed from reference TRBV19 and TRBJ2-5, reads DGGITQSPKYLFRKEGQNVTLSCEQNLNHDAMYWYRQDPGQGLRLIYYSQIVNDFQKGDIAEGYSVSREKKESFPLTVTSAQKNPTAFYLCASRGETQYFGPGTRLLVL.

The chain has TRBV2 and TRBJ2-1, with D possibly matching TRBD1 (5 bases). Germline V gene sequence: CDR1 SNHLY, CDR2 FYNNEI. This CDR3 is 8 amino acids long. V lost 8 bases and J 14 bases, leaving 7 bases between the germline ends. CDR3 sequence: CASLGEFF. In DNA, the CDR3 is TGTGCCAGCCTAGGGGAGTTCTTC.

There are a few counts of this clonotype. The J gene is TRBJ2-7, the V gene TRBV4-1, with D possibly TRBD2 on 5 matching bases. CDR1 and CDR2 (germline): MGHRA, YSYEKL. The length of the CDR3 is 15 residues. V was trimmed by 4 bases and J by 5 bases, leaving 18 bases between them. The CDR3 nucleotides read TGCGCCAGCAGCCCTGATCGAGGGTCGGGGAACGAGCAGTACTTC. This codes for CASSPDRGSGNEQYF.